The 14 T cell receptor beta chains in this list originate from one sample, sequenced in a study of low-dose radiotherapy and immunotherapy resistance in tumors. Indicated time point: after trial treatment. Sample treatment: LDRT plus nivolumab, ipilimumab, low-dose cyclophosphamide and aspirin (RACIN trial). Gene-specific TRAV and TRBV primers were used for first-strand cDNA, covering alpha and beta chains. TCRs were put through 20 to 25 PCR cycles of amplification with Phusion. A constant-region primer and the V-primer adapter served as the primer pair. TCRdb re-called the reads through MiXCR, storing one row per CDR3 protein. This repertoire shows 80,000 or so distinct CDR3 sequences, about 17% found once; its top ten account for over 1.2%. The sequences come from PBMCs, collected after low-dose radiotherapy plus immunotherapy. All receptors come from a male donor with prostate cancer.

The V call is TRBV5-1, the J call TRBJ1-1; TRBD1 might be the D (5 bases). The CDR3 has 15 amino acids. CDR1 is SGHRS, CDR2 YFSETQ, per germline. V was trimmed by 5 bases and J by 3 bases, leaving 17 bases between them. The DNA for the CDR3 is TGCGCCAGCAGGGGGCTTGGGGGGTCGTACACTGAAGCTTTCTTT. Protein sequence: CASRGLGGSYTEAFF.

This clonotype has a count of ten or more. The chain has TRBV30 and TRBJ2-6; D is unclear. V was shortened by 0 bases and J by 3 bases, with 3 bases between the two germline ends. The length of the CDR3 is 13 residues. The germline V gene encodes CDR1 GTSNPN and CDR2 SVGIG (reference sequence). The CDR3 coding sequence is TGTGCCTGGAGTGTACGTGGGGCCAACGTCCTGACTTTC. Protein sequence: CAWSVRGANVLTF.

This chain links TRBV28 with TRBJ2-1; 7 positions agree with TRBD2. J gave up 2 bases and V 10 bases, and 5 bases lay outside the gene matches. The CDR3 spans 13 residues. CDR1 MDHEN and CDR2 SYDVKM come from the germline V gene. The CDR3 DNA is TGTGCCACTTCGGCGGGGGCCTACAATGAGCAGTTCTTC. Amino acids: CATSAGAYNEQFF.

At least ten counts were recorded for this clonotype. The chain uses TRBV7-9 and TRBJ2-3; TRBD2 aligns across 12 bases. CDR3 length: 16 residues. The V segment lost 5 bases and the J segment 2 bases; nucleotides outside the gene matches: 5. CDR1 and CDR2 (germline): SEHNR, FQNEAQ (reference sequence). The CDR3 protein is CASSTTSGRTTDTQYF. In DNA, the CDR3 is TGTGCCAGCAGCACCACTAGCGGGAGGACCACAGATACGCAGTATTTT. Using reference TRBV7-9 and TRBJ2-3 for the parts outside the CDR3, the full variable domain is DTGVSQNPRHKITKRGQNVTFRCDPISEHNRLYWYRQTLGQGPEFLTYFQNEAQLEKSRLLSDRFSAERPKGSFSTLEIQRTEQGDSAMYLCASSTTSGRTTDTQYFGPGTRLTVL.

This clonotype turned up a few times. The genes are TRBV6-5 and TRBJ2-3, with D perhaps matching TRBD2 (6 bases). Germline V gene sequence: CDR1 MNHEY, CDR2 SVGAGI. The CDR3 length is 15 residues. Trimming took off 6 bases at V and 0 bases at J, with 13 bases between the two ends. The CDR3 coding sequence is TGTGCCAGCAGCCTACTAGCATCTAGCACAGATACGCAGTATTTT. Translated, it gives CASSLLASSTDTQYF.

This clonotype showed up many times. This sequence joins TRBV7-2 and TRBJ2-7; 13 bases match TRBD2. This CDR3 spans 17 amino acids. Germline CDR1 SGHTA, CDR2 FQGNSA. V dropped 5 bases and J dropped 1; count of bases not matched to a gene: 8. The CDR3 coding sequence is TGTGCCAGCAGCCTCGGACTAGCGGGAGTCAGGTCCTACGAGCAGTACTTC. This translates into CASSLGLAGVRSYEQYF.

The chain uses TRBV4-3 and TRBJ2-7; D gene uncertain. Trimming shortened V by 0 bases and J by 5 bases, and 20 bases separated the two germline ends. The CDR3 is 17 amino acids. Germline V gene data show CDR1 as LGHNA and CDR2 as YSLEER. In DNA, the CDR3 is TGCGCCAGCAGCCAAGATTATGCGAGGCCCACCGTCAACGAGCAGTACTTC. Protein product: CASSQDYARPTVNEQYF.

This clonotype was observed many times. J is TRBJ1-1 and V is TRBV6-6, with D unclear. Germline lookup yields CDR1 MNHNY and CDR2 SVGAGI (reference sequence). Trimming pared 6 bases from V and 7 bases from J, leaving 15 bases between. The length of the CDR3 is 13 residues. This CDR3 is CASSWTEGGEAFF. The CDR3 DNA reads TGTGCCAGCAGCTGGACCGAGGGCGGTGAAGCTTTCTTT.

This clonotype appeared many times. The V call is TRBV14, the J call TRBJ2-1; the match to TRBD2 covers 8 bases. CDR3 size: 19 residues. In germline, CDR1 is SGHDN, CDR2 FVKESK. V lost 0 bases and J lost 4; bases outside the gene matches: 14. CDR3 sequence (DNA): TGTGCCAGCAGCCAAGATGGAGATCTCTGGGCGGGAGGATACAATGAGCAGTTCTTC. This sequence encodes CASSQDGDLWAGGYNEQFF.

The table lists this clonotype with many counts. The V call is TRBV19, the J call TRBJ1-1; D is possibly TRBD1 (6 bases). CDR1 LNHDA and CDR2 SQIVND come from the germline V gene (reference sequence). V lost 2 bases to trimming and J lost 3 bases, with 10 bases between them. The CDR3 length is 14 residues. The CDR3 protein is CASSITQGYTEAFF. CDR3 nucleotides: TGTGCCAGTAGTATAACACAGGGCTACACTGAAGCTTTCTTT.

The sample holds many counts of this clonotype. V gene TRBV3-1 combines with J gene TRBJ2-2; D call uncertain. Germline V gene data show CDR1 as LGHDT and CDR2 as YNNKEL (reference sequence). This CDR3 has 13 residues. The ends were cut back, 4 bases at V and 8 bases at J, with 11 bases in the middle. CDR3 bases: TGTGCCAGCAGCCTCCGACCCGCAGGGGAGCTGTTTTTT. Translating gives CASSLRPAGELFF.

This clonotype has ten or more counts. J is TRBJ2-1 and V is TRBV29-1; D may be TRBD2 (6 bases). Germline CDR1 SQVTM, CDR2 ANQGSEA. V lost 8 bases to trimming and J lost 6 bases, with 17 bases between them. The CDR3 sequence is 13 residues long. As DNA, the CDR3 is TGCAGCTCATACTCAGGAGGGGTCAATGAGCAGTTCTTC. This translates into CSSYSGGVNEQFF.

In this sample, this clonotype turned up many times. The rearrangement uses TRBV28 and TRBJ2-2, with D possibly being TRBD1 or TRBD2 (5 bases each). Germline CDR1 and CDR2: MDHEN and SYDVKM. Trimming pared 5 bases from V and 4 bases from J, leaving 14 bases between. CDR3 length: 15 amino acids. CDR3 DNA sequence: TGTGCCAGCAGTCCCGCGTGGGGGTTCACCGGGGAGCTGTTTTTT. Amino acid sequence: CASSPAWGFTGELFF.

This clonotype was seen repeatedly, ten times or more. The V gene is TRBV20-1, the J gene TRBJ2-6; 7 bases match TRBD2. J lost 0 bases, V lost 2 bases, and 10 bases had no gene match. CDR1 and CDR2 from the germline V gene are DFQATT and SNEGSKA (reference sequence). There are 18 residues in the CDR3. The CDR3 is CSARPRDYQFSGANVLTF. The CDR3 DNA is TGCAGTGCTAGACCCCGGGACTACCAATTCTCTGGGGCCAACGTCCTGACTTTC.